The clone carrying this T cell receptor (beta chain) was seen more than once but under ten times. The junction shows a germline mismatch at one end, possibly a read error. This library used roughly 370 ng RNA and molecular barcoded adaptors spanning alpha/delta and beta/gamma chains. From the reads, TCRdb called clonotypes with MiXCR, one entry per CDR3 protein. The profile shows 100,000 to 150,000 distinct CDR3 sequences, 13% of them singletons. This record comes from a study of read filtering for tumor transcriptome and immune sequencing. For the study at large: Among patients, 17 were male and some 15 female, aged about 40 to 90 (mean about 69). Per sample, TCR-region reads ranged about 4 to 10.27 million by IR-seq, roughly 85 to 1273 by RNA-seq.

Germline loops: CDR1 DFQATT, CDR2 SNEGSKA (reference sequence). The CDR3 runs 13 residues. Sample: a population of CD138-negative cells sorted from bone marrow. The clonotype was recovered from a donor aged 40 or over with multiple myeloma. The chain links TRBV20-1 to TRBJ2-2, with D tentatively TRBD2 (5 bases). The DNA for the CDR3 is TGCAGCTTAGGCTCGAGGAACACCGGGGAGCTGCTTTTT. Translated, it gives CSLGSRNTGELLF.